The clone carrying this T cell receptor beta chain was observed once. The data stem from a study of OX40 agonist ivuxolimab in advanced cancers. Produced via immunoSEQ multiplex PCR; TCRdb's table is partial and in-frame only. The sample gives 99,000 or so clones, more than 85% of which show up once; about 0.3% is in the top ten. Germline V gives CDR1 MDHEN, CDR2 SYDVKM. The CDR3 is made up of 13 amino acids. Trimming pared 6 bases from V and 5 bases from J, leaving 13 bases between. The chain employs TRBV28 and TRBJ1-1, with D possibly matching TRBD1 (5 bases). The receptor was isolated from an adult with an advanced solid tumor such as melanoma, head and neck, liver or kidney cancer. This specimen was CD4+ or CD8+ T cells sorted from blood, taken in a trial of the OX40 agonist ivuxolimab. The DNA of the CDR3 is TGTGCCAGCAGGCTTGCCTCAGGGACTGAAGCTTTCTTT. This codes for CASRLASGTEAFF.